This is a list of T cell receptor beta chains from one sample in a study of blood T cells in healthy people across ages. Each CDR3 protein gets one entry after TCRdb re-called the 5' RACE reads with MiXCR. The table shows approximately 850,000 distinct CDR3 sequences, with more than 40% occurring only once. Sequenced material: blood. These receptors were obtained from a man aged 55 to 69 in good health. Each CDR3 is given with its conserved first and last residue. Fields, in order: J gene, V gene, CDR3 protein.

TRBJ2-7,TRBV24-1,CATSDGLAGGGEQYF
TRBJ1-1,TRBV10-3,CAISSTMNTEAFF
TRBJ1-6,TRBV6-1,CASSEGVRSPLHF
TRBJ1-2,TRBV28,CASSFTRNRGGYGYTF
TRBJ1-5,TRBV20-1,CSARFDSNQPQHF
TRBJ2-1,TRBV7-9,CASSLGDRVHNEQFF
TRBJ2-2,TRBV7-2,CASKHSGGANTGELFF
TRBJ2-1,TRBV6-2/TRBV6-3,CASRAPPGLINNEQFF
TRBJ2-3,TRBV6-1,CASSGFGGDTQYF
TRBJ2-3,TRBV3-1,CASSQKWAGTDAQYF
TRBJ2-5,TRBV30,CAWGLASKTQYF
TRBJ2-3,TRBV6-5,CASSYSGNTDTQYF
TRBJ1-4,TRBV7-9,CASGTKTTNEKLFF
TRBJ1-4,TRBV3-1,CASRDSGGEKLFF
TRBJ2-3,TRBV7-2,CASSLGVGLAAGDTQYF
TRBJ2-3,TRBV2,CASSRTSGGFDTQYF
TRBJ1-5,TRBV12-3/TRBV12-4,CASSLGLYSNQPQHF
TRBJ2-7,TRBV29-1,CSVLTIGGIYEQYF
TRBJ1-2,TRBV4-3,CASSQEWGNYGYTF
TRBJ2-1,TRBV5-4,CASSSGQGGGEQFF
TRBJ2-2,TRBV9,CASSVSGQSNTGELFF
.,TRBV29-1,CSGWTGLEQYF
TRBJ2-1,TRBV15,CATSGRSQKYEQFF
TRBJ2-7,TRBV6-5,CACSQTGSEQYF
TRBJ1-5,TRBV4-3,CASSQDLINQPQHF
TRBJ2-3,TRBV12-3/TRBV12-4,CASSLFSGGARADTQYF
TRBJ2-7,TRBV6-6,CASSYRGGTEQYF
TRBJ2-5,TRBV6-2/TRBV6-3,CASSYGGLVRETQYF
.,TRBV12-3/TRBV12-4,CASSPTKRTGGNEQYF
TRBJ2-5,TRBV15,CATSRDRGGSQETQYF
TRBJ1-1,TRBV29-1,CSVPGQGLNTEAFF
TRBJ1-5,TRBV3-1,CASSQGRGTQSPNQPQHF
TRBJ2-3,TRBV7-8,CASSLTGRTADTQYF
TRBJ1-2,TRBV28,CASSARDRGRKAGYTF
TRBJ2-2,TRBV7-2,CASSSVGSGAGELFF
TRBJ2-7,TRBV6-2/TRBV6-3,CASSPMYEQYF
TRBJ1-2,TRBV20-1,CSARAQGPSGYTF
TRBJ2-3,TRBV20-1,CSTSSGLAGSRGSTDTQYF
TRBJ2-1,TRBV27,CAGRPGQGGEQFF
TRBJ2-1,TRBV20-1,CSVWTGGDEQFF
TRBJ2-3,TRBV7-9,CASSLGSSSTDTQYF
TRBJ2-7,TRBV7-2,CASSLGTRYEQYF
TRBJ2-1,TRBV6-2/TRBV6-3,CASTQVGSPQFF
TRBJ1-2,TRBV7-2,CASRTGGANYGYTF
.,TRBV20-1,CSARAPGGIHEQYF
TRBJ2-7,TRBV2,CASSDGGTYEQYF
TRBJ2-1,TRBV12-3/TRBV12-4,CASKAGRARGPYNEQFF
TRBJ1-2,TRBV30,CAWSPDRGQDGYTF
TRBJ1-5,TRBV20-1,CSAGRDLNQPQHF
TRBJ1-4,TRBV7-8,CASSPGQSYRATNEKLFF
TRBJ1-1,TRBV7-2,CASSSDGWNTEAFF
TRBJ1-1,TRBV6-5,CASSYAAGTGGSEAFF
TRBJ2-7,TRBV29-1,CSVGQGAYEQYF
TRBJ1-2,TRBV14,CASSQVTGSGGYTF
TRBJ2-5,TRBV7-2,CASSFQGAYTQTQYF
TRBJ2-3,TRBV6-2/TRBV6-3,CASSYGGLTDTQYF
TRBJ2-2,TRBV7-2,CASSLHRSTATGELFF
TRBJ2-5,TRBV5-1,CASSLALQQGYEQYF
TRBJ2-1,TRBV20-1,CSQQPGPDLLNEQFF